The T cell receptor beta chain described here comes from a study of blood T cell repertoires in COVID-19. Study context: Italy, Spain and the United States were the sources of the convalescent and acute COVID-19 samples.

Residents of 24 US areas, aged about 18 to 89 years, made up the participants. Trimming cost V 5 bases and J 7 bases, with 17 bases left between them. Germline V gene sequence: CDR1 SGHTA, CDR2 FQGNSA. This CDR3 contains 14 residues. Here immunoSEQ multiplex PCR was the method, and the copy in TCRdb shows in-frame clones only, minus some. The data show more than 200,000 clones, around 88% seen once. Sequencing was performed on PBMCs or T cells enriched from blood (not recorded which). The clonotype was recovered from a woman aged 30 to 39 who had recovered from COVID-19. This chain uses TRBV7-2 with TRBJ1-1; possible D gene TRBD1, 5 bases. CDR3 amino acids: CASSPKTEFVEAFF. CDR3 DNA sequence: TGTGCCAGCAGCCCCAAGACAGAGTTCGTTGAAGCTTTCTTT.